This paragraph covers one T cell receptor (beta chain) sequence. This specimen comes from a study of blood T cell repertoires in COVID-19. For the study at large: Collection of acute and convalescent COVID-19 samples took place in the United States, Italy and Spain. In each case, the material was cDNA or gDNA derived from T cells, B-cell-depleted T cells, or PBMCs.

A Seattle source enrolled patients during active infection and followed them longitudinally. V lost 0 bases and J 3 bases, leaving 15 bases between the germline ends. Germline V lookup: CDR1 MGHRA, CDR2 YSYEKL. The CDR3 totals 16 residues. Source study methods: Estimated nucleated cell counts came from reference gene primer amplification. The table came from immunoSEQ multiplex PCR; TCRdb's copy has only in-frame clones and leaves some out. That table furnishes V, J and clone size, whereas the DNA furnished D and trimming. This sample has about 160,000 clones, with roughly 82% found just once. Sequenced sample: peripheral blood. This TCR came from a woman aged 40 to 50 with COVID-19, enrolled during active disease. The genes are TRBV4-1 and TRBJ2-7; tentatively, D is TRBD1 (5 bases). The CDR3 protein is CASSQEGQGGSYEQYF. The CDR3 bases are TGCGCCAGCAGCCAAGAAGGGCAGGGTGGAAGCTACGAGCAGTACTTC.